Reported below is one T cell receptor (beta chain). The data derive from a study of blood T cell repertoires in COVID-19. Study overall: Nucleic acid was either cDNA or gDNA, and it came from T cells, B-cell-depleted T cells, or PBMCs.

This CDR3 comprises 15 residues. CDR1 and CDR2 (germline): SEHNR, FQNEAQ (reference sequence). Between the trimmed V and J ends, which lost 5 bases and 3 bases, there was a span of 17 bases. The data were produced by immunoSEQ multiplex PCR, yet TCRdb's version contains in-frame clones alone and is incomplete. The table includes over 85,000 clones, around 85% detected once. Specimen: peripheral blood. The receptor was isolated from an elderly woman with COVID-19, enrolled during active disease. The rearrangement links TRBV7-9 to TRBJ2-7; D possibly corresponds to TRBD2 (6 bases). The CDR3 region has the DNA TGTGCCAGCAGCGGGAGGAATCCTGAGGACTACGAGCAGTACTTC. Its protein product is CASSGRNPEDYEQYF. Full variable domain (missing parts from reference TRBV7-9 and TRBJ2-7): DTGVSQNPRHKITKRGQNVTFRCDPISEHNRLYWYRQTLGQGPEFLTYFQNEAQLEKSRLLSDRFSAERPKGSFSTLEIQRTEQGDSAMYLCASSGRNPEDYEQYFGPGTRLTVT.